The rows below give T cell receptor beta chains drawn from one sample of a study of cytomegalovirus exposure and HLA in healthy donors. The protocol was immunoSEQ multiplex PCR, while the TCRdb copy is restricted to in-frame clones and leaves out a portion. The sample has 150,000 to 200,000 clones; around 78% are singletons. Sequencing was done on a sample of PBMCs. All receptors come from a woman aged 25 to 45 in good health and CMV-seropositive. Each CDR3 is given with its conserved first and last residue. D genes are given only for firm matches. Clone size is not always given. Where it is, it says once, few, many or a class for expanded clones.

d_gene	j_gene	abundance	v_gene	CDR3nt	CDR3aa
TRBD1	TRBJ2-1	-	TRBV15	TGTGCCACCAGCTCCCCCCGGGACAGGGGGCTAAGCGCCCACAATGAGCAGTTCTTC	CATSSPRDRGLSAHNEQFF
-	TRBJ2-5	-	TRBV9	TGTGCCAGCACCGATCTCAGGGAGGGGGGAGAGACCCAGTACTTC	CASTDLREGGETQYF
TRBD1	TRBJ1-1	-	TRBV6-5	TGTGCCAGCAGTTACTCGAGGGACAGGAACACTGAAGCTTTCTTT	CASSYSRDRNTEAFF
-	TRBJ2-7	-	TRBV14	TGTGCCAGCAGCCCCGCAGGGGACGCCTACGAGCAGTACTTC	CASSPAGDAYEQYF
-	TRBJ2-7	-	TRBV2	TGTGCCAGCAGTGTGCGGGCCCAAGAAATAAGGCAGTACTTC	CASSVRAQEIRQYF
TRBD2	TRBJ2-2	-	TRBV9	TGTGCCAGCAGCGTTGGGACTAGCGGGGGATATGGGGAGCTGTTTTTT	CASSVGTSGGYGELFF
TRBD2	TRBJ2-1	-	TRBV7-9	TGTGCCAGCAGCTTAAGCAGCGGGAGATACAATGAGCAGTTCTTC	CASSLSSGRYNEQFF
TRBD1	TRBJ2-7	-	TRBV6-1	TGTGCCAGCGTGGGGGGACAGGGGATAGGGGAGCAGTACTTC	CASVGGQGIGEQYF
TRBD1	TRBJ1-4	-	TRBV14	TGTGCCAGCAGCCCCTCGACAGGGCGTGAAAAACTGTTTTTT	CASSPSTGREKLFF
-	TRBJ2-7	-	TRBV4-3	TGCGCCAGCAGCCAAGTCTCCGGTTTCGGTTACGAGCAGTACTTC	CASSQVSGFGYEQYF
-	TRBJ1-1	-	TRBV5-1	TGCGCCAGCAGCCAAGGGGCAAACACTGAAGCTTTCTTT	CASSQGANTEAFF
-	TRBJ2-1	-	TRBV6-5	TGTGCCAGCAGTCCTCTAGCCTACAATGAGCAGTTCTTC	CASSPLAYNEQFF
-	TRBJ2-7	-	TRBV19	TGTGCCAGTAGTAGCTTCAGGGGAGACCACGAGCAGTACTTC	CASSSFRGDHEQYF
-	TRBJ1-1	-	TRBV5-4	TGTGCCAGCAGCCATACTGGGAGGTGGGACACTGAAGCTTTCTTT	CASSHTGRWDTEAFF
-	TRBJ2-7	-	TRBV29-1	TGCAGCGTATTCTTACAGGGCTACGAGCAGTACTTC	CSVFLQGYEQYF
-	TRBJ2-6	-	TRBV7-2	TGTGCCAGCAGCTTAGCAGGGGTGGGTGGGGCCAACGTCCTGACTTTC	CASSLAGVGGANVLTF
TRBD1	TRBJ1-5	-	TRBV18	TGTGCCAGCTCGGGGGACAGTAATCAGCCCCAGCATTTT	CASSGDSNQPQHF
-	TRBJ2-1	-	TRBV11-3	TGTGCCAGCAGCTTGGCGGATAGGAACAATGAGCAGTTCTTC	CASSLADRNNEQFF
TRBD1	TRBJ1-2	-	TRBV19	TGTGCCAGTAGTCAGGGACAGGGGAGAGGCTATGGCTACACCTTC	CASSQGQGRGYGYTF
TRBD1	TRBJ1-2	-	TRBV5-6	TGTGCCAGCAGCTATCAACAGGGGGTCGGCTACACCTTC	CASSYQQGVGYTF
TRBD2	TRBJ2-2	-	TRBV14	TGTGCCAGCAGCCCCTTGATGGGAGCGGGAAGAGGCGGGGAGCTGTTTTTT	CASSPLMGAGRGGELFF
-	TRBJ2-7	-	TRBV19	TGTGCCAGTAGTATAGATGTAGCGACAGGACCCTTTGGCGAGCAGTACTTC	CASSIDVATGPFGEQYF
TRBD1	TRBJ1-2	-	TRBV5-5	TGTGCCAGCAGCCTCCAACCGGGGTACGCGGGACAGGGGACTGGCTACACCTTC	CASSLQPGYAGQGTGYTF
-	TRBJ1-3	-	TRBV5-6	TGTGCCAGCAGCTTGGGGGGGCATGGAAACACCATATATTTT	CASSLGGHGNTIYF
TRBD1	TRBJ1-5	-	TRBV6-6	TGTGCCAGCAGGCCGACCGGGACAGTTAGCAATCAGCCCCAGCATTTT	CASRPTGTVSNQPQHF
-	TRBJ1-2	-	TRBV28	TGTGCCAGCAGACCGGGACACGAGAACTATGGCTACACCTTC	CASRPGHENYGYTF
-	TRBJ2-5	-	TRBV12-5	TGTGCTAGTGGTTTTATGGAGACCCAGTACTTC	CASGFMETQYF
TRBD2	TRBJ2-5	-	TRBV28	TGTGCCAGCAGTTTATTGGGCGGGGGGACGCAAGAGACCCAGTACTTC	CASSLLGGGTQETQYF
TRBD1	TRBJ1-6	-	TRBV18	TGTGCCAGCTCACGACAGGGTAGTGAAGACTCACCCCTCCACTTT	CASSRQGSEDSPLHF
-	TRBJ1-2	-	TRBV7-9	TGTGCCAGCAGCACCACTAGCGCCGGGACGGATTATGGCTACACCTTC	CASSTTSAGTDYGYTF
TRBD2	TRBJ2-3	-	TRBV5-1	TGCGCCAGCAGCAAAACTAGCGGGGGGGCAGATACGCAGTATTTT	CASSKTSGGADTQYF
-	TRBJ2-4	-	TRBV2	TGTGCCAGCAGCGCATCCGCGGTAGCCAAAAACATTCAGTACTTC	CASSASAVAKNIQYF
-	TRBJ2-7	-	TRBV19	TGTGCCAGTACCGCCCGATCGGGGGACGAGCAGTACTTC	CASTARSGDEQYF
TRBD1	TRBJ2-5	-	TRBV12-5	TGTGCTAGTGGTAGGGCAGGGGGCGTGGAGACCCAGTACTTC	CASGRAGGVETQYF
TRBD1	TRBJ1-1	-	TRBV19	TGTGCCAGTAGTAGCGAAATAAGACAGGGGAACGGCACTGAAGCTTTCTTT	CASSSEIRQGNGTEAFF
TRBD1	TRBJ2-7	few	TRBV5-4	TGTGCCAGCAGCAATAAAGGGGGACAGGGCGTCTACTCCTACGAGCAGTACTTC	CASSNKGGQGVYSYEQYF
TRBD1	TRBJ2-5	-	TRBV28	TGTGCCAGCAGTTTTACTGCTCACCGGGACAGAGAAGAGACCCAGTACTTC	CASSFTAHRDREETQYF
-	TRBJ1-1	once	TRBV4-3	TGCGCCAGCAGCCAAGATGAGAGAACTGAAGCTTTCTTT	CASSQDERTEAFF
TRBD1	TRBJ1-5	-	TRBV6-1	TGTGCCAGCAGTCGGACAGGGAATCAGCCCCAGCATTTT	CASSRTGNQPQHF
-	TRBJ1-2	once	TRBV7-9	TGTGCCAGCAGCTATGTGACAGCCTATGGCTACACCTTC	CASSYVTAYGYTF
TRBD1	TRBJ1-6	-	TRBV28	TGTGCCAGCAGGTACCCGACAGGGTCCAATTCACCCCTCCACTTT	CASRYPTGSNSPLHF
TRBD2	TRBJ2-1	-	TRBV7-8	TGTGCCAGCAGCCCCCTTTCGGTAGCGGGGGGTCCGGAGCAGTTCTTC	CASSPLSVAGGPEQFF
TRBD1	TRBJ1-1	once	TRBV19	TGTGCCAGTACCGGGACAGGGGAAATCCGGGGTAAAGCTTTCTTT	CASTGTGEIRGKAFF
TRBD1	TRBJ2-7	-	TRBV27	TGTGCCAGCAGTTTTTATGGACAGGGGGCGGGAGAGCAGTACTTC	CASSFYGQGAGEQYF
TRBD2	TRBJ2-3	-	TRBV6-6	TGTGCCAGCAGTTACAAGACTAGCGGGGGCCAAGATACGCAGTATTTT	CASSYKTSGGQDTQYF
TRBD1	TRBJ2-7	-	TRBV11-2	TGTGCCAGCAGCTGGGACAGGGGGCACTACGAGCAGTACTTC	CASSWDRGHYEQYF
TRBD1	TRBJ1-4	-	TRBV5-1	TGCGCCAGCAGCAGAGGGACAGCCAGTCAGGAACTGTTTTTT	CASSRGTASQELFF